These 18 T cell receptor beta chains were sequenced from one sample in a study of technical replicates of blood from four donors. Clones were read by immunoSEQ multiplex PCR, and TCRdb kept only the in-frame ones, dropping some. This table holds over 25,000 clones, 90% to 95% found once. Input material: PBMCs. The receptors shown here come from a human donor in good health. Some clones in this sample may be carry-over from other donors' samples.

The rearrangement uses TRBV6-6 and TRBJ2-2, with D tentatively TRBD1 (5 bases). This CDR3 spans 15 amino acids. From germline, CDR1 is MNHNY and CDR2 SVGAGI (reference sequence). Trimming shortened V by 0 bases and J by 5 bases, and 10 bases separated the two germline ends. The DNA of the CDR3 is TGTGCCAGCAGTTACTCCCAGGGTTGGACCGGGGAGCTGTTTTTT. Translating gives CASSYSQGWTGELFF.

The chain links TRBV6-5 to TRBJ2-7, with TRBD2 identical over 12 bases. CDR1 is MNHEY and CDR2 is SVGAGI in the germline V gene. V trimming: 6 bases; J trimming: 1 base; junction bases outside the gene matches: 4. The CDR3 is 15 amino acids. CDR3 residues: CASRRTSGVSYEQYF. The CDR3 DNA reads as TGTGCCAGCAGGCGGACTAGCGGGGTGTCCTACGAGCAGTACTTC.

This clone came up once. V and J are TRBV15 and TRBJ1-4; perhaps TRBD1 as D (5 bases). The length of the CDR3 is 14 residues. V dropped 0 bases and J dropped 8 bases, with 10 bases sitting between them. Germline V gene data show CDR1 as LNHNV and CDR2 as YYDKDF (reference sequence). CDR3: CATSRDGGGEKLFF. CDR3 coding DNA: TGTGCCACCAGCAGAGATGGGGGAGGGGAAAAACTGTTTTTT.

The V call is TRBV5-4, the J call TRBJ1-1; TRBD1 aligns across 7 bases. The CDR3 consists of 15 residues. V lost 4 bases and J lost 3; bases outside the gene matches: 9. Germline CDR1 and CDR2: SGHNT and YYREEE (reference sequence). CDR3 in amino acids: CASSRETGRDTEAFF. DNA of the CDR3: TGTGCCAGCAGCCGTGAGACAGGGCGGGACACTGAAGCTTTCTTT.

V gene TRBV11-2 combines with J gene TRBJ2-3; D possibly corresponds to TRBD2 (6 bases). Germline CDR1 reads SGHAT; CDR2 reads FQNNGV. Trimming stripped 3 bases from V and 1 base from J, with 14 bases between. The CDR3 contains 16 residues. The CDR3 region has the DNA TGTGCCAGCAGCTTTCCCGGCGGACTACGCACAGATACGCAGTATTTT. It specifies CASSFPGGLRTDTQYF.

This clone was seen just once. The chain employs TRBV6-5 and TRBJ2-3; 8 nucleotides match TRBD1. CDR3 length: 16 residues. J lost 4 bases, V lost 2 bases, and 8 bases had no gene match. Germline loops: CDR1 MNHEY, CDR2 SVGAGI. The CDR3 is CASSYDSQGASDTQYF. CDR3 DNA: TGTGCCAGCAGTTACGACTCGCAGGGGGCTTCAGATACGCAGTATTTT.

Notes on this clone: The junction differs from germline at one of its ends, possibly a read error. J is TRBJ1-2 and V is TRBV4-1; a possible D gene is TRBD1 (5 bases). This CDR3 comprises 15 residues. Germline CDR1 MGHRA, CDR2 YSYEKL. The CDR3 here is CASSQTPSGQYGHTF. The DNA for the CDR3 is TGCGCCAGCAGCCAAACCCCTTCCGGACAATATGGCCACACCTTC.

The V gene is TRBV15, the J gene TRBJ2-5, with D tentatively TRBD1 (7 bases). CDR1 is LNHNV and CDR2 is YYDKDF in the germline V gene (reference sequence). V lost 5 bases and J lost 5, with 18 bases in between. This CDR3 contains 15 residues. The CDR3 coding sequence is TGTGCCACCAGCGCACTAGGGGGCGCGGGGGAGACCCAGTACTTC. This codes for CATSALGGAGETQYF.

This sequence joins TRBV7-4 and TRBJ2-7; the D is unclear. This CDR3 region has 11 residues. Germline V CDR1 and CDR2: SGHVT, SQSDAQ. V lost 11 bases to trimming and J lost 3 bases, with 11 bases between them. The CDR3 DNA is TGTGCCTCCCCGCGGCTCTACGAGCAGTACTTC. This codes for CASPRLYEQYF.

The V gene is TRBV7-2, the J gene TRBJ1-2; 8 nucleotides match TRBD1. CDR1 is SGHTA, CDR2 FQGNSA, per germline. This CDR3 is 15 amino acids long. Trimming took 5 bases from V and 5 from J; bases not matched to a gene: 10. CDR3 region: CASSASSDRAYGYTF. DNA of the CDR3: TGTGCCAGCAGCGCGTCCTCGGACAGGGCGTATGGCTACACCTTC.

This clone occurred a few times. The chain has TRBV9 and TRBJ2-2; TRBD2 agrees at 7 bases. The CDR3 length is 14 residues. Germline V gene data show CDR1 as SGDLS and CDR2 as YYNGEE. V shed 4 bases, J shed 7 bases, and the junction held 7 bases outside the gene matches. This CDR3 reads CASSLSGNGGELFF. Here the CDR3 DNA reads TGTGCCAGCAGCCTGAGCGGGAACGGCGGGGAGCTGTTTTTT.

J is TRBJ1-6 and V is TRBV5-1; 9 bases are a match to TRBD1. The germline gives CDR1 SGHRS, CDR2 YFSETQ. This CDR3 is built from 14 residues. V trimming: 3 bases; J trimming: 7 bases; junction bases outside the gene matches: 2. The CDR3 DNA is TGCGCCAGCAGCTGGACAGGGGAGAATTCACCCCTCCACTTT. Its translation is CASSWTGENSPLHF.

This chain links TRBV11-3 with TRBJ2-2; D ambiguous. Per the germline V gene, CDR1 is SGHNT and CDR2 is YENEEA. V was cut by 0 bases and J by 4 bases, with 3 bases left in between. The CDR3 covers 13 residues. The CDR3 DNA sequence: TGTGCCAGCAGCTTAGACTTCACCGGGGAGCTGTTTTTT. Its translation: CASSLDFTGELFF.

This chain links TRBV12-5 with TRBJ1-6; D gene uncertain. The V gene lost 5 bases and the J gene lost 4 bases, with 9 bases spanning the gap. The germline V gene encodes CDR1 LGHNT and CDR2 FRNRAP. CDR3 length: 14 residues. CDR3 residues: CASGLDGYNSPLHF. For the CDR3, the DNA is TGTGCTAGTGGTCTGGACGGTTATAATTCACCCCTCCACTTT.

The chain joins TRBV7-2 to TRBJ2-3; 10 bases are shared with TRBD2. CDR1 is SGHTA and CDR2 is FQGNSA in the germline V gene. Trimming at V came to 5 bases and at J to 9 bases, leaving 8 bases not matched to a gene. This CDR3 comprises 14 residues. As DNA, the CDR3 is TGTGCCAGCAGCCCAACTAGCGGGGCTTTGACGCAGTATTTT. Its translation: CASSPTSGALTQYF.

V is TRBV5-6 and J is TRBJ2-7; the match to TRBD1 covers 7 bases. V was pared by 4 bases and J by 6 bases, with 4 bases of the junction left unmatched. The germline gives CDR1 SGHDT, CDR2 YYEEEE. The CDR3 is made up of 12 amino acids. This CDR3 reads CASSLRGSEQYF. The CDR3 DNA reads TGTGCCAGCAGCCTCAGGGGGTCCGAGCAGTACTTC.

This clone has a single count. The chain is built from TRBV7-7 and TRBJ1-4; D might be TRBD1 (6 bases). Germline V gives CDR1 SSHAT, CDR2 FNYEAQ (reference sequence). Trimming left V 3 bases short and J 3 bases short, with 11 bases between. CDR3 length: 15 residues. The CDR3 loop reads CASSFGTYPNEKLFF. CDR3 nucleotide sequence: TGTGCCAGCAGCTTCGGGACATATCCTAATGAAAAACTGTTTTTT.

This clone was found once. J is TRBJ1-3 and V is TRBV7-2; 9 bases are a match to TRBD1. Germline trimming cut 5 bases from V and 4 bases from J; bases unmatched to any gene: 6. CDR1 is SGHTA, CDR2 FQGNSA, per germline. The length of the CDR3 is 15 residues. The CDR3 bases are TGTGCCAGCAGCCCGAGGACAGGGGTGGGAAACACCATATATTTT. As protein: CASSPRTGVGNTIYF.